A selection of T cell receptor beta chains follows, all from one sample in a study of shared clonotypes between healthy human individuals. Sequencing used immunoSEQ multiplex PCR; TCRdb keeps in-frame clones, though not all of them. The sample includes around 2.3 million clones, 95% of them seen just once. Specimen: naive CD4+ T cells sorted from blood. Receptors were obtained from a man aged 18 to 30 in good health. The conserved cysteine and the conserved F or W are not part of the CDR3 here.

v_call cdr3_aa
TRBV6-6 ASSYGPKGLNQPQH
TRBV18 ASSPFLTGGSGANVLT
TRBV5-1 ASSLVQGAGETQY
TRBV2 ASSIQGEAGYT
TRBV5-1 ASSLQGINTEAF
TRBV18 ASSSPRGSVYEQY
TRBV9 ASSVEGQGNSPLH
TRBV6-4 ANQSRTGAQPQH
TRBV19 ASSVTGDNQPQH
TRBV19 ASSIAEAGQPQH
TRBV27 ASSPEQGLGSPLH
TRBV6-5 ASRGQLYNEQF
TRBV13 ASSPGREATYEQY
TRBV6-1 ASSAMDPRETQY
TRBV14 ASGGQVAEQY
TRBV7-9 ASNPLGDGELF
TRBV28 ASSLGGQGPETEAF
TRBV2 ASRGQILLAGANLH
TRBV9 ASSVLAVSTDTQY
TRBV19 ASSLTGGANEQY